These 20 T cell receptor beta chains originate from one sample sequenced in a study of cytomegalovirus exposure and HLA in healthy donors. PCR amplification relied on 60 Vbeta primers (plus 13 Jbeta primers). Only in-frame clones appear in the TCRdb table, and some are missing; sequencing was by immunoSEQ multiplex PCR. This sample carries over 150,000 clones, roughly 78% of them seen once, and the ten largest clones take under 15%. The sample was PBMCs. Receptor source: a woman aged 45-60 years in good health and CMV-seropositive.

The chain carries TRBV30 and TRBJ2-4; the D gene is possibly TRBD1 (5 bases). Germline V lookup: CDR1 GTSNPN, CDR2 SVGIG (reference sequence). CDR3 length equals 12 residues. V was cut by 2 bases and J by 12 bases, with 14 bases left in between. The CDR3: CAWSPQGQTQYF. For the CDR3, the DNA is TGTGCCTGGAGTCCCCAGGGTCAGACTCAGTACTTC.

With respect to this clone: The sample contains more than one DNA sequence encoding this CDR3. The chain carries TRBV2 and TRBJ1-1, with TRBD1 matching over 7 bases. Germline V gives CDR1 SNHLY, CDR2 FYNNEI. Trimming at V came to 3 bases and at J to 1 base, leaving 2 bases not matched to a gene. There are 14 residues in the CDR3. In nucleotides, the CDR3 is TGTGCCAGCAGTGATCGGACAGGGAACACTGAAGCTTTCTTT. Its translation is CASSDRTGNTEAFF.

The chain recombines TRBV2 with TRBJ1-1, with 7 bases matching TRBD1. CDR1 is SNHLY, CDR2 FYNNEI, per germline. The CDR3 length is 13 residues. V shed 8 bases and J 3 bases; nucleotides not matched to a gene: 6. The CDR3 DNA is TGTGCCAGCGGCCGGGACAGAGACACTGAAGCTTTCTTT. Protein product: CASGRDRDTEAFF.

The chain has TRBV6-1 and TRBJ2-3; unclear D gene. The CDR3 runs to 14 residues. CDR1 MNHNS and CDR2 SASEGT come from the germline V gene. With 5 bases removed from V and 2 bases from J, the gap between germline ends came to 11 bases. The chain's CDR3 is CASSKDANTDTQYF. For the CDR3, the DNA is TGTGCCAGCAGTAAAGATGCGAACACAGATACGCAGTATTTT.

This sequence joins TRBV10-3 and TRBJ1-2; 7 nucleotides agree with TRBD1. The CDR3 runs to 14 residues. The germline V gene encodes CDR1 ENHRY and CDR2 SYGVKD. With 4 bases clipped from V and 3 bases from J, the junction kept 5 bases outside the gene matches. The CDR3 spells CAISGQGADYGYTF. In nucleotides, the CDR3 is TGTGCCATCAGTGGACAGGGCGCAGACTATGGCTACACCTTC.

The chain has TRBV7-8 and TRBJ2-1; 14 bases fit TRBD2. The germline V gene encodes CDR1 SGHVS and CDR2 FQNEAQ. The CDR3 totals 15 residues. The J segment lost 14 bases and the V segment lost 5 bases, leaving 11 bases of the junction unmatched. CDR3 DNA sequence: TGTGCCAGCAGCCCGAGGACTAGCGGGGGGCCAACAGAGTTCTTC. Protein: CASSPRTSGGPTEFF.

As to this clone: The same CDR3 arises from other DNA sequences in this sample as well. The chain employs TRBV9 and TRBJ1-2, with a weak D call TRBD1 (5 bases). The CDR3 runs 14 residues. The germline gives CDR1 SGDLS, CDR2 YYNGEE. With 2 bases removed from V and 2 bases from J, the gap between germline ends came to 10 bases. The CDR3 DNA sequence: TGTGCCAGCAGCGTGGGGGGAGGGAACTATGGCTACACCTTC. Protein sequence: CASSVGGGNYGYTF.

In this sample, this clone turned up a few times. This rearrangement joins TRBV10-1 to TRBJ2-3, with D uncertain. Trimming removed 5 bases from V and 0 bases from J, with 9 bases in between. Germline values: CDR1 WNHNN, CDR2 SYGVQD (reference sequence). This CDR3 has 14 residues. The CDR3 coding sequence is TGCGCCAGCAGTTTCTCTACTAGCACAGATACGCAGTATTTT. Translated, it gives CASSFSTSTDTQYF.

The chain joins TRBV15 to TRBJ1-2; 7 nucleotides align to TRBD1. Losses at the gene ends were 1 base for V and 4 bases for J; bases not matched to a gene: 15. This CDR3 comprises 18 residues. Germline V gene lookup returns CDR1 LNHNV and CDR2 YYDKDF (reference sequence). The CDR3, as DNA: TGTGCCACCAGCAGAGGGGAGAGGAGGGGGCGATCAGTCTATGGCTACACCTTC. Its translation: CATSRGERRGRSVYGYTF.

The rearrangement uses TRBV4-1 and TRBJ2-1, with a possible D match to TRBD1 (6 bases). The CDR3 has 13 residues. Germline assignment: CDR1 MGHRA and CDR2 YSYEKL. Trimming stripped 4 bases from V and 6 bases from J, with 10 bases between. CDR3 DNA: TGCGCCAGCAGCCCTACAGGGATCAATGAGCAGTTCTTC. It codes for CASSPTGINEQFF.

This clone was picked up a small number of times. The V call is TRBV6-5, the J call TRBJ1-1; 7 nucleotides agree with TRBD1. The CDR3 spans 14 residues. The germline CDR1 and CDR2 sequences are MNHEY and SVGAGI. Trimming removed 5 bases from V and 5 bases from J; junction bases left unmatched: 8. CDR3 sequence: CASSDQTGYTEAFF. The CDR3, as DNA: TGTGCCAGCAGTGACCAGACAGGGTATACTGAAGCTTTCTTT.

This clone was counted between two and nine times. V is TRBV5-4 and J is TRBJ2-1, with 8 bases aligning to TRBD2. V trimming: 2 bases; J trimming: 5 bases; junction bases outside the gene matches: 6. The CDR3 has 15 amino acids. The germline V gene has CDR1 SGHNT and CDR2 YYREEE (reference sequence). The CDR3 DNA follows: TGTGCCAGCAGCTTCGGGACTAGTGCAAACAATGAGCAGTTCTTC. It translates to CASSFGTSANNEQFF.

This clone was picked up a small number of times. The chain joins TRBV11-3 to TRBJ2-5; D perhaps matches TRBD1 (5 bases). Gene TRBJ2-7 matches the end of the DNA better, so the J call may be wrong. Germline V CDR1 and CDR2: SGHNT, YENEEA. This CDR3 region has 13 residues. The CDR3 DNA reads as TGTGCCAGCAGCTTAGTGCAGGGTGGCGAGCAGTACTTC. Protein product: CASSLVQGGEQYF.

A few counts support this clone. The gene calls are TRBV27 and TRBJ1-5; D gene unclear. V lost 6 bases, J lost 0 bases, and 6 bases lay in between. The CDR3 extends over 13 amino acids. Germline V gene data show CDR1 as MNHEY and CDR2 as SMNVEV (reference sequence). The CDR3 sequence: CASSRISNQPQHF. The DNA for the CDR3 is TGTGCCAGCAGCCGTATTAGCAATCAGCCCCAGCATTTT.

This sequence joins TRBV5-1 and TRBJ1-3; D might be TRBD1 (5 bases). This CDR3 comprises 15 residues. Per the germline V gene, CDR1 is SGHRS and CDR2 is YFSETQ. The germline V and J ends were trimmed by 0 bases and 7 bases, with 14 bases remaining between them. The chain's CDR3 is CASSLGPPGGNTIYF. CDR3 nucleotide sequence: TGCGCCAGCAGCTTGGGACCCCCGGGGGGGAACACCATATATTTT.

The gene calls are TRBV6-5 and TRBJ2-7; 7 bases are a match to TRBD2. This CDR3 comprises 13 residues. Germline V gives CDR1 MNHEY, CDR2 SVGAGI. The J segment lost 6 bases and the V segment lost 6 bases, leaving 8 bases of the junction unmatched. The CDR3, as DNA: TGTGCCAGCAGCGTGGGGGGGATCCTCGAGCAGTACTTC. Translating gives CASSVGGILEQYF.

V and J are TRBV6-1 and TRBJ2-5; a possible D gene is TRBD2 (5 bases). Germline CDR1 and CDR2: MNHNS and SASEGT. The CDR3 has 12 residues. V was trimmed by 5 bases and J by 5 bases, leaving 9 bases between them. The CDR3 DNA is TGTGCCAGCAGTACCTCGGGGGAGACCCAGTACTTC. It translates to CASSTSGETQYF.

The V and J genes are TRBV9 and TRBJ1-6; 8 bases line up with TRBD1. After removal of 3 bases from V and 9 bases from J, the junction contained 8 bases not matched to a gene. Germline CDR1 reads SGDLS; CDR2 reads YYNGEE. This CDR3 is built from 15 residues. CDR3 in DNA: TGTGCCAGCAGCGAGACGCAGGGGGCCGGTTCACCCCTCCACTTT. Its translation is CASSETQGAGSPLHF.

A few counts support this clone. The V gene is TRBV13, the J gene TRBJ1-5; D not certain. The germline V gene has CDR1 PRHDT and CDR2 FYEKMQ (reference sequence). V gave up 0 bases and J gave up 4 bases, with 7 bases separating them. This CDR3 region has 14 residues. The CDR3 sequence is CASSLGGENQPQHF. The CDR3 coding sequence is TGTGCCAGCAGCTTAGGCGGGGAAAATCAGCCCCAGCATTTT.

This clone was detected once. The J gene is TRBJ2-7, the V gene TRBV27; 7 bases map to TRBD2. The CDR3 is 13 amino acids. Germline assignment: CDR1 MNHEY and CDR2 SMNVEV (reference sequence). V was clipped by 2 bases and J by 4 bases; unmatched bases: 2. This CDR3 reads CASSLMGGYEQYF. The CDR3 DNA follows: TGTGCCAGCAGTTTAATGGGGGGGTACGAGCAGTACTTC.